The clone carrying this TCR beta chain has ten or more counts. Its specificity is unknown. The sample originates from a study of T-cell memory formation after mild COVID-19. Study-wide background: Largely, the TCR clusters proved donor specific.

CDR3 length equals 13 residues. The V end was cut by 1 base, the J end by 3 bases, with 6 bases between. CDR1 and CDR2 (germline): SGHDT, YYEEEE. Broader study findings: Among CD4+ contracting clones, most were CM and EM, and CD8+ ones EMRA. The authors left the SARS-CoV-2 specificity of second-wave clones peaking on day 37 unconfirmed. Some responding clones appeared in pre-infection memory, suggesting cross-reactive memory joined.

TCRdb reanalysed the 5' RACE reads using MiXCR and keeps one entry per CDR3 protein. The data show 200,000 to 250,000 distinct CDR3 sequences, about 9.2% seen once. This clonotype was obtained from a man younger than 35 who had mild COVID-19 (a few samples of this study predate the infection). Cell type and time point are not known. Sequencing was done on a sample of PBMCs or a T cell subset sorted from them (not recorded which). The chain has TRBV5-6 and TRBJ2-3; possible D gene TRBD2, 5 bases. In nucleotides, the CDR3 is TGTGCCAGCAGCTTGACTAGAACAGATACGCAGTATTTT. This sequence encodes CASSLTRTDTQYF.